These T cell receptor beta chains were read from a single sample in a study of T cell repertoires in cytomegalovirus infection. TCRdb reprocessed the reads via MiXCR and lists one record per CDR3 protein. Of under 150,000 distinct CDR3 sequences in the sample, roughly 9% were seen once. The sample taken for sequencing was PBMCs. These receptors all come from a human donor in good health (CMV status not recorded). Some clones in this sample may be carry-over from other donors' samples. The CDR3 runs from the conserved cysteine through the conserved F or W. D genes are given only for firm matches. The size entry is marked missing in some rows and otherwise reads once, few, many or a size class.

J	D	V	size	DNA	CDR3
TRBJ1-1	-	TRBV3-1	few	TGTGCCAGCAGCCATGGAGACACTGAAGCTTTCTTT	CASSHGDTEAFF
TRBJ2-5	TRBD1	TRBV19	many	TGTGCCAGTAGTCTCTACCGGGACAGCCACCCTCCGTACTTC	CASSLYRDSHPPYF
TRBJ2-7	TRBD1	TRBV5-1	many	TGCGCCAGCAGCAACGGTCCGGGACAGGATTACGAGCAGTACTTC	CASSNGPGQDYEQYF
TRBJ2-7	-	TRBV20-1	-	TGCAGTGCTACCCCAACTAGCTTTGAGCAGTACTTC	CSATPTSFEQYF
TRBJ2-2	-	TRBV28	-	TGTGCCAGCAGCCCACCCCGGAGGGGAACCGGGGAGCTGTTTTTT	CASSPPRRGTGELFF
TRBJ1-5	-	TRBV28	many	TGTGCCAGCAGTTTATTTCCTTCGAGCAATCAGCCCCAGCATTTT	CASSLFPSSNQPQHF
TRBJ1-6	-	TRBV7-2	many	TGTGCCAGCAGCTTAGGATCACCCCTCCACTTT	CASSLGSPLHF
TRBJ1-1	-	TRBV6-2/TRBV6-3	few	TGTGCCAGCAGTTCGACAGGTTGGACTGAAGCTTTCTTT	CASSSTGWTEAFF
TRBJ1-5	-	TRBV2	many	TGTGCCAGCACCTCTGGGAGGGGAAACAATCAGCCCCAGCATTTT	CASTSGRGNNQPQHF
TRBJ2-1	-	TRBV19	-	TGTGCCAGTAGTGAACAGGGTAATGAGCAGTTCTTC	CASSEQGNEQFF
TRBJ2-7	TRBD1	TRBV3-1	few	TGTGCCAGCAGCCCGCGGACAGGGAGCTACGAGCAGTACTTC	CASSPRTGSYEQYF
TRBJ1-5	-	TRBV7-9	many	TGTGCCAGCAGCTTAGCCGGCAGCTTCAATCAGCCCCAGCATTTT	CASSLAGSFNQPQHF
TRBJ2-7	TRBD1	TRBV7-2	many	TGTGCCAGCAGCCGTGGACAGGGAAAAGTCTACGAGCAGTACTTC	CASSRGQGKVYEQYF